This T cell receptor beta chain came from a study of memory B cells and T cells in multiple sclerosis. About this clone: Its antigen is unknown.

Separate sequencing covered autoproliferating (CFSE-dim) and non-proliferating (CFSE-high) T cells from stimulus-free culture. Replicate wells were pooled after approximately seven days of stimulus-free culture of some 55 million CFSE-labeled PBMCs. Without exogenous stimuli, approximately 0.48 uM CFSE-labeled PBMCs were cultured serum-free. Sequencing was performed with immunoSEQ multiplex PCR; in TCRdb, only in-frame clones are kept and a portion is missing. The data contain 30,000 to 40,000 clones, roughly 86% of them singletons. V gave up 0 bases and J gave up 9 bases, with 8 bases separating them. Germline V gene sequence: CDR1 LGHNA, CDR2 YNFKEQ. The CDR3 extends over 13 amino acids.

This TCR derives from a human donor with multiple sclerosis. The sequencing input was PBMCs from blood kept in culture. The V gene is TRBV4-2, the J gene TRBJ2-2; no firm D call. CDR3 loop: CASSQEMSRELFF. The CDR3 DNA is TGTGCCAGCAGCCAAGAAATGTCCCGGGAGCTGTTTTTT.